This entry features one T cell receptor beta chain sequence. Antigen: not known. The junction departs from germline at one end; a sequencing error may be responsible. Measured with immunoSEQ multiplex PCR; TCRdb has only the in-frame clones, and not every one. The sample has 73,000 or so clones, approximately 85% seen once. This entry belongs to a study of OX40 agonist ivuxolimab in advanced cancers. Study-wide findings and caveats: Determination of antigen specificity was not performed for the expanded peripheral T cells.

Germline CDR1 SGHTA, CDR2 FQGTGA. CDR3 size: 18 residues. The timepoints at which blood was sampled were baseline, cycle 4 day 1, and cycle 7 day 1. The receptor was derived from an adult with an advanced solid tumor such as melanoma, head and neck, liver or kidney cancer. V gene TRBV7-3 combines with J gene TRBJ2-2, with D perhaps TRBD1 or TRBD2 (5 bases each). Sample: CD4+ or CD8+ T cells sorted from blood, taken in a trial of the OX40 agonist ivuxolimab. This chain's CDR3 is CASSLIFPGTGNTGELFF. For the CDR3, the DNA is TGTGCCAGCAGTTTAATTTTCCCAGGGACGGGGAACACCGGGGAGCTGTTTTTT. The variable domain in full, completed from reference TRBV7-3 and TRBJ2-2, reads GAGVSQTPSNKVTEKGKYVELRCDPISGHTALYWYRQSLGQGPEFLIYFQGTGAADDSGLPNDRFFAVRPEGSVSTLKIQRTERGDSAVYLCASSLIFPGTGNTGELFFGEGSRLTVL.